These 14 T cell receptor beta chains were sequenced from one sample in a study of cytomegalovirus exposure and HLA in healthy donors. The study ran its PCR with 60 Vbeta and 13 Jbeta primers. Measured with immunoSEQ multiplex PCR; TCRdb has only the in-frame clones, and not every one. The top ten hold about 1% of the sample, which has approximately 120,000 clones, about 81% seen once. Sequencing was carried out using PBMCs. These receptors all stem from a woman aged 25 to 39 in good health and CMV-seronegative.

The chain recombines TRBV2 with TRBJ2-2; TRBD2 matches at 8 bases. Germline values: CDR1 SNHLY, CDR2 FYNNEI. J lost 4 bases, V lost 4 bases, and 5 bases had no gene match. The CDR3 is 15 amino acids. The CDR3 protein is CASSAFRGGTGELFF. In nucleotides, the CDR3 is TGTGCCAGCAGTGCGTTCCGGGGGGGCACCGGGGAGCTGTTTTTT.

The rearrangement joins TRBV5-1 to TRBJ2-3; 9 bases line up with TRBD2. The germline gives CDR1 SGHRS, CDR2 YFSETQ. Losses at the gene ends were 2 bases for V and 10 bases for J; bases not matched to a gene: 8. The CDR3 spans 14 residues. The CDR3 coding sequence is TGCGCCAGCAGCTTCACCGGGACTAGCATTGCGCAGTATTTT. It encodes CASSFTGTSIAQYF.

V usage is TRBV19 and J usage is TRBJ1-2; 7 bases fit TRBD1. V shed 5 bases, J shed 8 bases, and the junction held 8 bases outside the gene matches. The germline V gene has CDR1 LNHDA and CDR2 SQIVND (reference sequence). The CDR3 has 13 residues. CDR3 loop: CASSLLNRGGYTF. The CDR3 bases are TGTGCCAGTAGTCTGCTAAACAGGGGCGGCTACACCTTC.

This CDR3 is CASSLGGPQGTEAFF. For the CDR3, the DNA is TGTGCCAGCAGTTTAGGCGGGCCTCAAGGGACTGAAGCTTTCTTT. This chain joins TRBV27 and TRBJ1-1; D is unresolved. The CDR3 sequence is 15 residues long. The germline CDR1 and CDR2 sequences are MNHEY and SMNVEV (reference sequence). The V end lost 2 bases, the J end lost 5 bases, and 15 bases lay between the germline ends.

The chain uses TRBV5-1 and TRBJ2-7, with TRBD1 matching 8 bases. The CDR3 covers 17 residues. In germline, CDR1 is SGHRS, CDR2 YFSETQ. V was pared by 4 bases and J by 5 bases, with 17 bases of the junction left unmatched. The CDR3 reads CASSTNVLGTGQDEQYF. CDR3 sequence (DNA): TGCGCCAGCAGCACCAACGTATTGGGGACAGGTCAAGACGAGCAGTACTTC. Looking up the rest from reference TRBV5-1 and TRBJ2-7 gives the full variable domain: KAGVTQTPRYLIKTRGQQVTLSCSPISGHRSVSWYQQTPGQGLQFLFEYFSETQRNKGNFPGRFSGRQFSNSRSEMNVSTLELGDSALYLCASSTNVLGTGQDEQYFGPGTRLTVT.

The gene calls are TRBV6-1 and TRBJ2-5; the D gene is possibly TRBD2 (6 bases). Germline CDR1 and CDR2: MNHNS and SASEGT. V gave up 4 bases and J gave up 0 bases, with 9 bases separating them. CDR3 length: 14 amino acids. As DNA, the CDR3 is TGTGCCAGCAGTGGACGGGGGTACCAAGAGACCCAGTACTTC. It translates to CASSGRGYQETQYF.

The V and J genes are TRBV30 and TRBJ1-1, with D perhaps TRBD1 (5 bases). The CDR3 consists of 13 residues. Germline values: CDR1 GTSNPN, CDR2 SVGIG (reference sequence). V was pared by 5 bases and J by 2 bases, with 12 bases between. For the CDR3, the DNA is TGTGCCTGGGGAGCGGGGGGAAACACTGAAGCTTTCTTT. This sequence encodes CAWGAGGNTEAFF.

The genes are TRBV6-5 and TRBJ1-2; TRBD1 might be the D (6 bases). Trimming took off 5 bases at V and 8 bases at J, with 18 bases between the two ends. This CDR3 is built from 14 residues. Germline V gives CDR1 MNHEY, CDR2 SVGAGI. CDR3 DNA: TGTGCCAGCAGTCCACAGGGTGGATCTGGCGGCTACACCTTC. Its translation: CASSPQGGSGGYTF.

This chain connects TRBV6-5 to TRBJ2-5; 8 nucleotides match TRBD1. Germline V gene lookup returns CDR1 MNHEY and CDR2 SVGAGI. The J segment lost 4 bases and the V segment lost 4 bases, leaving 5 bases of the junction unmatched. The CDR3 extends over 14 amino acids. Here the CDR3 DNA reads TGTGCCAGCAGTTCTCTTGGACAGGGAGAGACCCAGTACTTC. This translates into CASSSLGQGETQYF.

CDR3 sequence: CASSMSGVGTEAFF. CDR3 DNA sequence: TGTGCCAGCAGTATGTCAGGGGTCGGCACTGAAGCTTTCTTT. The chain joins TRBV27 to TRBJ1-1, with D perhaps TRBD1 (6 bases). Trimming pared 5 bases from V and 4 bases from J, leaving 14 bases between. CDR1 and CDR2 (germline): MNHEY, SMNVEV (reference sequence). The CDR3 length is 14 residues.

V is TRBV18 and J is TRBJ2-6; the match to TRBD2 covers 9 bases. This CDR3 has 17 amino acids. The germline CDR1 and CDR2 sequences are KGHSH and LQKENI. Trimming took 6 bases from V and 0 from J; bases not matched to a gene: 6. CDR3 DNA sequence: TGTGCCAGCTCCATAGCGGGGGTGAACTCTGGGGCCAACGTCCTGACTTTC. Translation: CASSIAGVNSGANVLTF.

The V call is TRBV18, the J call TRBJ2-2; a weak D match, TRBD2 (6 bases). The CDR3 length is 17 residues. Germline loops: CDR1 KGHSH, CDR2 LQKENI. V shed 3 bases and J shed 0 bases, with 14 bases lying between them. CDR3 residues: CASSPSRGSANTGELFF. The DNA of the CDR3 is TGTGCCAGCTCACCTTCCCGGGGGTCCGCGAACACCGGGGAGCTGTTTTTT.

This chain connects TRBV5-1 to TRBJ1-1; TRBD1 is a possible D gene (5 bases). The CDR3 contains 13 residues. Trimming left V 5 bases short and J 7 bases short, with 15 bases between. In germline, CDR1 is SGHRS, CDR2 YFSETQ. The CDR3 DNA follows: TGCGCCAGCAGTCCAAATGGGGGGGTTGAAGCTTTCTTT. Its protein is CASSPNGGVEAFF.

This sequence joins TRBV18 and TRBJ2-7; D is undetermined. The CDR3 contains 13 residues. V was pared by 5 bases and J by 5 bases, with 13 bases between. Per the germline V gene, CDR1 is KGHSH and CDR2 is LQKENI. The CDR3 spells CASSKTLTHEQYF. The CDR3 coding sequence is TGTGCCAGCTCAAAGACTCTTACCCACGAGCAGTACTTC.